This T cell receptor beta chain was sequenced during a study of T cell changes during pregnancy in multiple sclerosis. This clone was counted a few times. Sequencing used immunoSEQ multiplex PCR; TCRdb keeps in-frame clones, though not all of them. Here the sample spans 40,000 to 45,000 clones, roughly nine tenths being singletons. Specimen: CD4+ T cells from peripheral blood mononuclear cells, collected in the first trimester of pregnancy. This clonotype was sampled from a female donor with multiple sclerosis, enrolled in a pregnancy study.

Here the CDR3 reads CASILHTAGNGELFF. The CDR3 DNA follows: TGTGCCAGCATTCTCCATACTGCGGGGAACGGGGAGCTGTTTTTT. The chain recombines TRBV6-6 with TRBJ2-2; D may be TRBD2 (6 bases). This CDR3 has 15 amino acids. From germline, CDR1 is MNHNY and CDR2 SVGAGI (reference sequence). Deletions cut 7 bases from V and 7 bases from J, with 19 bases between.